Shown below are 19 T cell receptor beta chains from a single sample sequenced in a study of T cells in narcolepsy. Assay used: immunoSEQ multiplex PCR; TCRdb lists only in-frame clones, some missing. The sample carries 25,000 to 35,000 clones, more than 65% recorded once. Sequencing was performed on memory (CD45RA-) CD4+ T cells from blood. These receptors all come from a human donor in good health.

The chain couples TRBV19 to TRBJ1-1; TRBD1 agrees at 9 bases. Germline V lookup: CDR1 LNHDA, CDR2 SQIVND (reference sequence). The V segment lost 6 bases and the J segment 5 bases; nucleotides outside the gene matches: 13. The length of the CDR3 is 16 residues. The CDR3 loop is CASRSPPGQGETEAFF. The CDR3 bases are TGTGCCAGTAGATCTCCGCCGGGACAGGGTGAAACTGAAGCTTTCTTT.

CDR3 residues: CASSLEYTDTQYF. The CDR3 region has the DNA TGTGCCAGCAGCTTAGAATACACAGATACGCAGTATTTT. The V and J genes are TRBV7-6 and TRBJ2-3; D is unresolved. Trimming stripped 1 base from V and 2 bases from J, with 4 bases between. The length of the CDR3 is 13 residues. From germline, CDR1 is SGHVS and CDR2 FNYEAQ.

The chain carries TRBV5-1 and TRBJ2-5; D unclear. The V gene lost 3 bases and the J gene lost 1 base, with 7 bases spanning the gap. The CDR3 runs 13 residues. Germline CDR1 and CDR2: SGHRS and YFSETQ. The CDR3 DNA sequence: TGCGCCAGCAGCTCACACCCCCAAGAGACCCAGTACTTC. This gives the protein CASSSHPQETQYF.

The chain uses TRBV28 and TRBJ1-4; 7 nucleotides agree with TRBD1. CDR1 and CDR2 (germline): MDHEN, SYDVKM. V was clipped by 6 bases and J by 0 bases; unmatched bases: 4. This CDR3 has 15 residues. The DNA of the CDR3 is TGTGCCAGCAGATCCCAGGGGGCAACTAATGAAAAACTGTTTTTT. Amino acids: CASRSQGATNEKLFF.

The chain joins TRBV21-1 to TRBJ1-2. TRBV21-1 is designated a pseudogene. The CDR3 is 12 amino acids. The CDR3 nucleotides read TGTGCCAGTAGGGGACCAACTCATGGCTACACCTTC. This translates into CASRGPTHGYTF.

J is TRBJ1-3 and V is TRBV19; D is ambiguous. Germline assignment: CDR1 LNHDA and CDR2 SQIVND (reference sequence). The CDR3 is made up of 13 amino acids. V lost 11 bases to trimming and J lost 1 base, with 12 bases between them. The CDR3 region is CAGRLRSGNTIYF. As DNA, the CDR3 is TGTGCCGGACGACTGAGGTCTGGAAACACCATATATTTT.

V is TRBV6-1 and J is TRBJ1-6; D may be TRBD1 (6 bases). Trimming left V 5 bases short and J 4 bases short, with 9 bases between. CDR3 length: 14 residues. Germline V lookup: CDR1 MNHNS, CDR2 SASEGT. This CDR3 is CASSWDTYNSPLHF. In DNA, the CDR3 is TGTGCCAGCAGTTGGGACACATATAATTCACCCCTCCACTTT.

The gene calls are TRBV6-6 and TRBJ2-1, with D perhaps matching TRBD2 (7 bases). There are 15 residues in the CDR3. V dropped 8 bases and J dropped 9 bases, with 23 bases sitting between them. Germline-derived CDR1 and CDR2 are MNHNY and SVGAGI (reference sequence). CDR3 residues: CASLLGGARGGEQFF. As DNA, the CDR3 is TGTGCCAGCCTCCTTGGGGGGGCGCGGGGCGGTGAGCAGTTCTTC.

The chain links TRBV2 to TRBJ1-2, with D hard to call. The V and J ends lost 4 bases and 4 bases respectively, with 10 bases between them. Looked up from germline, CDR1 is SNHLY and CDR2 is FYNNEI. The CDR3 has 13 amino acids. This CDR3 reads CASSGGRLYGYTF. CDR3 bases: TGTGCCAGCAGTGGGGGTCGTCTCTATGGCTACACCTTC.

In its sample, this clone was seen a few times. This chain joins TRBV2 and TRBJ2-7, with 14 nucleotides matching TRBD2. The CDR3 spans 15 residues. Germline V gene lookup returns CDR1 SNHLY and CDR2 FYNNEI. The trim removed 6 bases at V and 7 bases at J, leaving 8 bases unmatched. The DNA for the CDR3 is TGTGCCAGCAGAGATACGGGACTAGCGGGAGTTGAGCAGTACTTC. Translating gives CASRDTGLAGVEQYF.

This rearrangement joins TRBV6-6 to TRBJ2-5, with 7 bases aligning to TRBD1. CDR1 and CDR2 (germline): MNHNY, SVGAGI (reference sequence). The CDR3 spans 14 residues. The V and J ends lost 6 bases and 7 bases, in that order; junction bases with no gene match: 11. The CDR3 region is CASSNPGQRVTQYF. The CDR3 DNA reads TGTGCCAGCAGCAATCCGGGACAGCGAGTGACCCAGTACTTC.

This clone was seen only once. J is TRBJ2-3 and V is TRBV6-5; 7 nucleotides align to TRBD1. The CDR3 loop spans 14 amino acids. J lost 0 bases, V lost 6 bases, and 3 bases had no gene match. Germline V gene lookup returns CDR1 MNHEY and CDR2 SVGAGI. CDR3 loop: CASRPGQSTDTQYF. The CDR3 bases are TGTGCCAGCAGGCCGGGACAGAGCACAGATACGCAGTATTTT.

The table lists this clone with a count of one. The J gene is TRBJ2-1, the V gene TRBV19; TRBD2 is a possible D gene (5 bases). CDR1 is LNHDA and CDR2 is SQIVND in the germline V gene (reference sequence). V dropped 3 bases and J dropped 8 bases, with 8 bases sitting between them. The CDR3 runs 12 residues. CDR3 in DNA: TGTGCCAGTAGTATCAGGCGGGATGAGCAGTTCTTC. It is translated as CASSIRRDEQFF. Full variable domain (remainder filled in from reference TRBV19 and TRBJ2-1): DGGITQSPKYLFRKEGQNVTLSCEQNLNHDAMYWYRQDPGQGLRLIYYSQIVNDFQKGDIAEGYSVSREKKESFPLTVTSAQKNPTAFYLCASSIRRDEQFFGPGTRLTVL.

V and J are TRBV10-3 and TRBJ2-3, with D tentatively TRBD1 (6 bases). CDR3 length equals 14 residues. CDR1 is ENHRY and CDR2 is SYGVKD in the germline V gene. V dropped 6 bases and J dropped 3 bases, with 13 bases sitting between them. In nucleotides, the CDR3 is TGTGCCATCAGGGGGGCCGTAGGGACAGATACGCAGTATTTT. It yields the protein CAIRGAVGTDTQYF.

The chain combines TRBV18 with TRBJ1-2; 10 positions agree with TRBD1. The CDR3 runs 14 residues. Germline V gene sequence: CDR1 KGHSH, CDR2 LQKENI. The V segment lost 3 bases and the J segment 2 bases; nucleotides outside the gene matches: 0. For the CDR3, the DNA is TGTGCCAGCTCACCGGGACAGGGGAACTATGGCTACACCTTC. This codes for CASSPGQGNYGYTF. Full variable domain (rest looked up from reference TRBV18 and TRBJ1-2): NAGVMQNPRHLVRRRGQEARLRCSPMKGHSHVYWYRQLPEEGLKFMVYLQKENIIDESGMPKERFSAEFPKEGPSILRIQQVVRGDSAAYFCASSPGQGNYGYTFGSGTRLTVV.

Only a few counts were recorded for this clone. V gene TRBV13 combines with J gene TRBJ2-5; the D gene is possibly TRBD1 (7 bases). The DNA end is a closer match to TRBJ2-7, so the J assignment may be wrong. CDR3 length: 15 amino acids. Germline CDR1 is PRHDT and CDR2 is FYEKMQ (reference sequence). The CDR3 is CASSLGDREAHEQYF. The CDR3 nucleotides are TGTGCCAGCAGCTTAGGCGACAGGGAGGCCCACGAGCAGTACTTC.

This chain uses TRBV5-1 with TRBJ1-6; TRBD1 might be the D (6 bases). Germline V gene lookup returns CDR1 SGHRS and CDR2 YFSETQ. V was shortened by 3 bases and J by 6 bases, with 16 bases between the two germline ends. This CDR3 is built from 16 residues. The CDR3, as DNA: TGCGCCAGCAGCTGGGTCGGGGGCCTGGGTAATTCACCCCTCCACTTT. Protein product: CASSWVGGLGNSPLHF.

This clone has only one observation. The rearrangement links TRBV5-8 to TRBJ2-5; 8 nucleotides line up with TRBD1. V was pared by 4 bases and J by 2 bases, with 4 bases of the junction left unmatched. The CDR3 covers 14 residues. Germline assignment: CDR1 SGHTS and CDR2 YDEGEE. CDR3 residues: CASSPTGGQETQYF. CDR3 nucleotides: TGTGCCAGCAGCCCCACAGGGGGACAAGAGACCCAGTACTTC. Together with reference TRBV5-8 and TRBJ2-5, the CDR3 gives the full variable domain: EAGVTQSPTHLIKTRGQQATLRCSPISGHTSVYWYQQALGLGLQFLLWYDEGEERNRGNFPPRFSGRQFPNYSSELNVNALELEDSALYLCASSPTGGQETQYFGPGTRLLVL.

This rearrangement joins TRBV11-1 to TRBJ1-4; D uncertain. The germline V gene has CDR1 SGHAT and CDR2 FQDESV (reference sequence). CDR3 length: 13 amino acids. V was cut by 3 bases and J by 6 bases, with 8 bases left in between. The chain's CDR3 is CASSLSRDEKLFF. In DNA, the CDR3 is TGTGCCAGCAGCTTGAGCCGGGATGAAAAACTGTTTTTT.